This TCR beta chain was obtained from a study of PD-L1 blockade in urothelial cancer. Across the study: In terms of prior chemotherapy, patients had received 0 to 3 regimens. Study-level findings and limits: The study found that durable-benefit patients expanded tumor-associated blood clones more at 3 weeks.

The V gene's germline CDR1 is MDHEN and CDR2 SYDVKM. V was trimmed by 6 bases and J by 6 bases, leaving 15 bases between them. The CDR3 has 14 residues. The data were produced by immunoSEQ multiplex PCR, yet TCRdb's version contains in-frame clones alone and is incomplete. The sample records 55,000 to 70,000 clones, 86% being singletons. About this clone: As yet, its antigen is unknown.

The material was PBMCs, obtained around atezolizumab (anti-PD-L1) treatment. V gene TRBV28 combines with J gene TRBJ1-5; tentatively, D is TRBD1 (6 bases). The TCR originated in a man between 45 and 60 years old with urothelial cancer. CDR3 in amino acids: CASSKGGGRQPQHF. The DNA of the CDR3 is TGTGCCAGCAGCAAAGGCGGGGGCCGTCAGCCCCAGCATTTT.